This is a list of T cell receptor beta chains from one sample in a study of T cells in Graves' hyperthyroidism and ophthalmopathy. TCRdb re-called the multiplex PCR reads through MiXCR, storing one row per CDR3 protein. This table holds more than 500,000 distinct CDR3 sequences, about 16% found once. The sample comprised blood. These receptors were obtained from a woman aged 25 to 39 with Graves' ophthalmopathy. The CDR3 runs from the conserved cysteine through the conserved F or W. A D gene is named only where the DNA matches it firmly. Clone size, where shown, is once, few, many, or a class for clones that have expanded.

CDR3aa,CDR3nt,d_gene,abundance,j_gene,v_gene
CASSPALVGANVLTF,TGTGCCAGCAGCCCCGCCCTTGTAGGGGCCAACGTCCTGACTTTC,-,few,TRBJ2-6,TRBV2
CASSLPGGGGYAF,TGTGCCAGCAGCCTCCCGGGGGGTGGAGGCTACGCCTTC,-,-,TRBJ1-2,TRBV11-3
CASSEGLAETQFF,TGTGCCAGCAGTGAGGGACTAGCGGAGACCCAGTTCTTC,TRBD2,-,TRBJ2-1,TRBV25-1
CSVEVDALGKLFF,TGCAGCGTTGAAGTTGACGCCCTCGGAAAACTGTTTTTT,-,-,TRBJ1-4,TRBV29-1
CASSPPSRSYGYTF,TGTGCCAGCAGCCCCCCGTCCAGATCCTATGGCTACACCTTC,-,-,TRBJ1-2,TRBV7-2
CASSLTSGSVNEQFF,TGTGCCAGCTCGCTGACTAGCGGGAGTGTTAATGAGCAGTTCTTC,TRBD2,many,TRBJ2-1,TRBV18
CSARDTGTGRGETQYF,TGCAGTGCTAGAGATACCGGGACAGGGAGAGGAGAGACCCAGTACTTC,TRBD1,many,TRBJ2-5,TRBV20-1
CASTQEYGSGEQFF,TGCGCCAGCACCCAAGAATATGGGTCAGGGGAGCAGTTCTTC,-,few,TRBJ2-1,TRBV4-3
CASSFVTPDSEKLFF,TGCGCCAGCAGCTTTGTGACACCCGACAGTGAAAAACTGTTTTTT,-,many,TRBJ1-4,TRBV5-1
CASSSAGRLTGTQYF,TGTGCCAGCAGTTCCGCAGGAAGACTCACAGGTACGCAGTATTTT,-,once,TRBJ2-3,TRBV28
CATIQGLNEQFF,TGTGCCACCATCCAGGGTCTGAATGAGCAGTTCTTC,-,few,TRBJ2-1,TRBV12-3/TRBV12-4
CASSFRTNEKLFF,TGTGCCAGCAGCTTTCGTACCAATGAAAAACTGTTTTTT,-,many,TRBJ1-4,TRBV7-9
CASSVSSGIQETQYF,TGTGCCAGCAGTGTTTCTAGCGGGATCCAAGAGACCCAGTACTTC,TRBD2,-,TRBJ2-5,TRBV6-1
CATSDTLAGGNTGELFF,TGTGCCACCAGTGATACTCTAGCGGGAGGGAACACCGGGGAGCTGTTTTTT,TRBD2,-,TRBJ2-2,TRBV24-1
CSARDFQPEQFF,TGCAGTGCTAGAGATTTTCAGCCAGAGCAGTTCTTC,-,-,TRBJ2-1,TRBV20-1
CASSLPPGLAGFEQYF,TGTGCCAGCAGTTTACCGCCGGGACTAGCGGGTTTCGAGCAGTACTTC,TRBD2,-,TRBJ2-7,TRBV28
CASSPRTGVGTDTQYF,TGCGCCAGCAGCCCACGGACAGGGGTTGGAACAGATACGCAGTATTTT,TRBD1,many,TRBJ2-3,TRBV4-3
CASSFPAGTEAFF,TGTGCCAGCAGCTTCCCGGCGGGGACTGAAGCTTTCTTT,-,many,TRBJ1-1,TRBV5-5
CAISERGTNTGELFF,TGTGCCATCAGTGAGAGGGGGACGAACACCGGGGAGCTGTTTTTT,-,-,TRBJ2-2,TRBV10-3
CASVPPIAEAFF,TGTGCCAGCGTACCTCCAATCGCTGAAGCTTTCTTT,-,few,TRBJ1-1,TRBV6-2/TRBV6-3
CATSDYSEEQFF,TGCGCCACCTCGGACTATTCAGAAGAGCAGTTCTTC,-,many,TRBJ2-1,TRBV5-1
CSAPGSSIYEQYF,TGCAGTGCTCCCGGGAGCTCCATATACGAGCAGTACTTC,-,many,TRBJ2-7,TRBV20-1
CASSSTGNFYNEQFF,TGTGCCAGCAGCTCTACAGGGAACTTCTACAATGAGCAGTTCTTC,-,many,TRBJ2-1,TRBV28
CASSLLVVGDYEQYF,TGTGCCAGCAGCTTATTAGTGGTCGGGGACTACGAGCAGTACTTC,-,few,TRBJ2-7,TRBV7-2
CASSLAGGPEEQFF,TGTGCCAGCAGCTTAGCGGGGGGGCCAGAAGAGCAGTTCTTC,-,-,TRBJ2-1,TRBV7-6
CASRLAGGYEQYF,TGTGCCAGTAGACTAGCGGGAGGATACGAGCAGTACTTC,TRBD2,many,TRBJ2-7,TRBV11-1
CAWEPGNGNTIYF,TGTGCCTGGGAACCAGGGAACGGAAACACCATATATTTT,-,many,TRBJ1-3,TRBV30
CASSPGQAAQPQHF,TGTGCCAGCTCACCAGGACAGGCTGCGCAGCCCCAGCATTTT,TRBD1,many,TRBJ1-5,TRBV18
CASSKVNRGGQYF,TGTGCCAGCAGCAAAGTAAACAGGGGCGGACAGTACTTC,TRBD1,few,TRBJ2-5,TRBV3-1
CSARDTGAGQETQYF,TGCAGTGCTAGAGATACAGGAGCGGGGCAAGAGACCCAGTACTTC,TRBD2,-,TRBJ2-5,TRBV20-1
CASSFYSGGVYEQYF,TGTGCCAGCAGTTTTTATAGCGGCGGTGTTTACGAGCAGTACTTC,-,few,TRBJ2-7,TRBV28
CASASTFYNSPLHF,TGTGCCAGCGCATCGACATTCTATAATTCACCCCTCCACTTT,-,few,TRBJ1-6,TRBV6-1
CASSSKDEQFF,TGTGCCAGCTCTTCTAAAGATGAGCAGTTCTTC,-,many,TRBJ2-1,TRBV18
CASSDGVGEHQPQHF,TGTGCCAGCAGTGATGGGGTGGGGGAGCATCAGCCCCAGCATTTT,-,many,TRBJ1-5,TRBV6-1
CASSVSGQGASGELFF,TGTGCCAGCAGTGTGTCGGGACAGGGAGCGTCCGGGGAGCTGTTTTTT,TRBD1,many,TRBJ2-2,TRBV2
CASSEARDTQYF,TGTGCCAGCAGTGAAGCGAGGGATACGCAGTATTTT,-,many,TRBJ2-3,TRBV2
CASSKGDGTFGELFF,TGTGCCAGCAGCAAAGGGGACGGAACCTTTGGGGAGCTGTTTTTT,-,-,TRBJ2-2,TRBV7-2
CASSLVGQSRETQYF,TGTGCCAGCAGCTTAGTAGGTCAGAGTCGGGAGACCCAGTACTTC,-,many,TRBJ2-5,TRBV7-8
CSVSQGGPEQYF,TGCAGTGTTAGCCAAGGGGGTCCCGAGCAGTACTTC,-,many,TRBJ2-7,TRBV20-1
CASHTALETQYF,TGTGCCAGCCACACGGCTCTTGAGACCCAGTACTTC,-,few,TRBJ2-5,TRBV5-5
CASSFEGGNTEAFF,TGTGCCAGCAGTTTTGAGGGCGGGAACACTGAAGCTTTCTTT,-,-,TRBJ1-1,TRBV28
CASSDSGTIYNEQFF,TGTGCCAGCAGTGACTCCGGGACTATCTACAATGAGCAGTTCTTC,TRBD2,-,TRBJ2-1,TRBV6-1